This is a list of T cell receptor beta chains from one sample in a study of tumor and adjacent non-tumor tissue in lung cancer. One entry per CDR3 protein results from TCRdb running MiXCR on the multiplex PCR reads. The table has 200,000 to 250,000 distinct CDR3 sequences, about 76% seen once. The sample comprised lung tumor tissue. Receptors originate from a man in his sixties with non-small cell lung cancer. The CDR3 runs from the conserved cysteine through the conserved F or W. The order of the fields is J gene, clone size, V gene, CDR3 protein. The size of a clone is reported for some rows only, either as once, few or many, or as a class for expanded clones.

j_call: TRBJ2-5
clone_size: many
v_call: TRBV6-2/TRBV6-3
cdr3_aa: CASSHQDEGGETQYF

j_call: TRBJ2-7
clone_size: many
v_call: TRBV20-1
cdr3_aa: CSARDRGPSYEQYF

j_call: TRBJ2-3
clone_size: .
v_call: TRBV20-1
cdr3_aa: CSARLVGADMQYF

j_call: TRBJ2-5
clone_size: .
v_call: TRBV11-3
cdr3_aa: CARSKGTSGNIETQYF

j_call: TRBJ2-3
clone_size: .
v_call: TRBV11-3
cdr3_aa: CATSLGFSDTKYF

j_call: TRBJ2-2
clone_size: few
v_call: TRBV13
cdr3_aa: CASSRPTGELFF

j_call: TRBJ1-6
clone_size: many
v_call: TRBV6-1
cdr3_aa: CASSEGGNSPLHF

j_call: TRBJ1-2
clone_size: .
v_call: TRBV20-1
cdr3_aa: CSANRDTINYVYTF

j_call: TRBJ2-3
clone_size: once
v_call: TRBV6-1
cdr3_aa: CASSKALGNTETQYF

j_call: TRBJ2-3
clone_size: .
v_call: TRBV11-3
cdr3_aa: CTSSLMLGQPDTQYF

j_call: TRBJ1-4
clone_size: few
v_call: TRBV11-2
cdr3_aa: CASSQRQGFYYEKLLF

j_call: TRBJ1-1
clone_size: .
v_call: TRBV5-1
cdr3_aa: CAGSLRGDAEAFF

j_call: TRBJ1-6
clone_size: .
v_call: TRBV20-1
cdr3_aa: CIAKGDLGNSPLHF

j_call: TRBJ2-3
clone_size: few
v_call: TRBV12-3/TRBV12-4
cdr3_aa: CASARVRSTDTQYF

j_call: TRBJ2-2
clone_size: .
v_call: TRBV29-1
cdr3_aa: CSVGQSPVGELFF

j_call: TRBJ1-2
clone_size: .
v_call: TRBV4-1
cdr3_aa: CASSRGAGEGNYCYTF

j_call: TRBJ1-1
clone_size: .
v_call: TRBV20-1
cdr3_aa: CSVRLTGGALNTEAFF

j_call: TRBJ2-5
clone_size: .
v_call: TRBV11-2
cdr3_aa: CASSSTIGGPKEAQYF